The T cell receptor (beta chain) described here comes from a study of blood T cell repertoires in COVID-19. Background on the study: Acute and convalescent COVID-19 specimens originated in the United States, Italy and Spain.

In the original workflow: Cell counts per sample came from amplifying reference gene primers. Here immunoSEQ multiplex PCR was the method, and the copy in TCRdb shows in-frame clones only, minus some. For V, J and clone size, that table is used; D and trimming come from the DNA. Of 210,000 or so clones listed, about four fifths are singletons. Across fewer than 25 US areas, participants ranged in age from about 18 to 90 years. Self-reported history from a screening survey and questionnaire set each donor's cohort. The germline gives CDR1 SNHLY, CDR2 FYNNEI. V was clipped by 6 bases and J by 4 bases; unmatched bases: 5. The CDR3 is 15 residues long.

V and J are TRBV2 and TRBJ2-3; TRBD2 aligns across 12 bases. The origin of this receptor is a woman aged 50 to 60 with acute COVID-19. The specimen sequenced was PBMCs or T cells enriched from blood (not recorded which). CDR3 sequence reads: CASSLAGGLADTQYF. The CDR3 nucleotides are TGTGCCAGCAGCCTAGCGGGAGGGCTAGCAGATACGCAGTATTTT. The whole variable domain, remainder taken from reference TRBV2 and TRBJ2-3, is EPEVTQTPSHQVTQMGQEVILRCVPISNHLYFYWYRQILGQKVEFLVSFYNNEISEKSEIFDDQFSVERPDGSNFTLKIRSTKLEDSAMYFCASSLAGGLADTQYFGPGTRLTVL.